Below are 31 T cell receptor beta chains sequenced from a single sample in a study of blood T cell repertoires in COVID-19. Some clones are missing from TCRdb's copy, which holds only in-frame ones; the method was immunoSEQ multiplex PCR. The sample lists 130,000 or so clones; around nine tenths were seen once. The material sequenced was peripheral blood. These receptors came from a woman aged 55-69 years with acute or convalescent COVID-19.

The chain couples TRBV4-3 to TRBJ1-1, with D perhaps matching TRBD1 (5 bases). Germline CDR1 and CDR2: LGHNA and YSLEER. CDR3 length equals 16 residues. V was cut by 3 bases and J by 1 base, with 15 bases left in between. CDR3 protein: CASSHLLTDSNTEAFF. The DNA of the CDR3 is TGCGCCAGCAGCCATTTACTGACAGATTCGAACACTGAAGCTTTCTTT.

The rearrangement uses TRBV7-2 and TRBJ2-5; 9 bases map to TRBD2. Per germline, CDR1 SGHTA and CDR2 FQGNSA. This CDR3 is built from 15 residues. J lost 3 bases, V lost 3 bases, and 5 bases had no gene match. CDR3 residues: CASSFTAGGKETQYF. As DNA, the CDR3 is TGTGCCAGCAGCTTTACAGCGGGGGGAAAAGAGACCCAGTACTTC.

The chain employs TRBV7-8 and TRBJ1-3, with D unclear. This CDR3 comprises 14 residues. V gave up 0 bases and J gave up 4 bases, with 7 bases separating them. The germline CDR1 and CDR2 sequences are SGHVS and FQNEAQ. The CDR3 region has the DNA TGTGCCAGCAGCTTAGCCGGGTTCGGAAACACCATATATTTT. This codes for CASSLAGFGNTIYF.

The chain carries TRBV11-3 and TRBJ1-3; 7 bases line up with TRBD1. Germline trimming cut 4 bases from V and 4 bases from J; bases unmatched to any gene: 1. Germline CDR1 and CDR2: SGHNT and YENEEA. This CDR3 contains 13 residues. The CDR3 DNA is TGTGCCAGCAGCTCGGGACAGGGAAACACCATATATTTT. Its protein product is CASSSGQGNTIYF.

The CDR3 sequence: CASSARDTQYF. The CDR3 DNA reads TGTGCCAGCAGTGCGAGAGATACGCAGTATTTT. The rearrangement links TRBV2 to TRBJ2-3; no clear D gene. The CDR3 spans 11 residues. CDR1 and CDR2 (germline): SNHLY, FYNNEI. V lost 4 bases and J 5 bases, leaving 4 bases between the germline ends. The complete variable domain, with remaining parts taken from reference TRBV2 and TRBJ2-3, reads EPEVTQTPSHQVTQMGQEVILRCVPISNHLYFYWYRQILGQKVEFLVSFYNNEISEKSEIFDDQFSVERPDGSNFTLKIRSTKLEDSAMYFCASSARDTQYFGPGTRLTVL.

The chain joins TRBV14 to TRBJ1-2; 10 bases map to TRBD1. The germline V gene encodes CDR1 SGHDN and CDR2 FVKESK. After removal of 4 bases from V and 4 bases from J, the junction contained 12 bases not matched to a gene. CDR3 length equals 17 residues. The CDR3 is CASSPLETGGRAYGYTF. CDR3 in DNA: TGTGCCAGCAGCCCCCTTGAGACAGGGGGCCGAGCCTATGGCTACACCTTC.

The chain is built from TRBV6-5 and TRBJ1-1, with 7 bases identical to TRBD1. Per the germline V gene, CDR1 is MNHEY and CDR2 is SVGAGI. This CDR3 has 14 amino acids. The V gene end was trimmed by 6 bases and the J gene end by 3 bases; junction bases not matched to a gene: 7. The CDR3 here is CASSWDRQHTEAFF. The CDR3 nucleotides read TGTGCCAGCAGCTGGGACAGACAACACACTGAAGCTTTCTTT.

CDR3 nucleotide sequence: TGTGCCAGCAGTTTCAGACAGGGGGACCACACCGGGGAGCTGTTTTTT. It encodes CASSFRQGDHTGELFF. The chain uses TRBV6-2 or TRBV6-3 and TRBJ2-2, with 9 bases matching TRBD1. There are 16 residues in the CDR3. Per germline, CDR1 MNHEY and CDR2 SVGEGT. Trimming at V came to 4 bases and at J to 3 bases, leaving 6 bases not matched to a gene.

This clone showed up just a few times. The chain has TRBV28 and TRBJ1-1, with 7 bases aligning to TRBD1. The germline CDR1 and CDR2 sequences are MDHEN and SYDVKM. This CDR3 has 15 amino acids. The V gene end was trimmed by 5 bases and the J gene end by 4 bases; junction bases not matched to a gene: 10. CDR3: CASSIQQGFGTEAFF. The CDR3 DNA follows: TGTGCCAGCAGTATACAACAGGGGTTTGGCACTGAAGCTTTCTTT.

The genes are TRBV3-1 (or the pseudogene TRBV3-2) and TRBJ2-7; TRBD1 matches 9 bases. The CDR3 is made up of 15 amino acids. The germline gives CDR1 LGHDT, CDR2 YNNKEL (reference sequence). V trimming: 2 bases; J trimming: 2 bases; junction bases outside the gene matches: 4. The CDR3 nucleotides are TGTGCCAGCAGCCAAATGGGACAGGGAGCCTACGAGCAGTACTTC. This encodes CASSQMGQGAYEQYF.

V gene TRBV4-3 combines with J gene TRBJ1-1; TRBD1 matches 8 bases. The CDR3 is made up of 16 amino acids. Trimming took 6 bases from V and 4 from J; bases not matched to a gene: 13. The germline gives CDR1 LGHNA, CDR2 YSLEER. CDR3 DNA sequence: TGCGCCAGCAGACCGGACAGGGCCTTAGTAGGCACTGAAGCTTTCTTT. It encodes CASRPDRALVGTEAFF.

For the CDR3, the DNA is TGTGCCAGCAGAAAAAACAGGGACGGGGCTGAGCAGTTCTTC. It encodes CASRKNRDGAEQFF. This chain connects TRBV6-5 to TRBJ2-1; perhaps TRBD1 as D (6 bases). CDR1 and CDR2 (germline): MNHEY, SVGAGI. CDR3 length equals 14 residues. The V end was cut by 6 bases, the J end by 9 bases, with 18 bases between.

The chain carries TRBV28 and TRBJ2-2, with a weak D call TRBD2 (7 bases). Trimming took 6 bases from V and 1 from J, leaving 21 bases between them. Per germline, CDR1 MDHEN and CDR2 SYDVKM. CDR3 size: 18 residues. Here the CDR3 DNA reads TGTGCCAGCAGCCAAATTATTATCGGGGGGCTGAACACCGGGGAGCTGTTTTTT. This translates into CASSQIIIGGLNTGELFF.

This clone showed up just a few times. The chain has TRBV5-5 and TRBJ1-1; tentative D call: TRBD1 (6 bases). CDR1 SGHKS and CDR2 YYEKEE come from the germline V gene (reference sequence). V lost 0 bases and J lost 6, with 12 bases in between. The CDR3 covers 14 residues. CDR3 bases: TGTGCCAGCAGCTTGGGACAGGCAAGGGCTGAAGCTTTCTTT. Protein sequence: CASSLGQARAEAFF.

The chain is built from TRBV3-1 (or the pseudogene TRBV3-2) and TRBJ2-1, with 13 bases aligning to TRBD2. The germline CDR1 and CDR2 sequences are LGHDT and YNNKEL (reference sequence). There are 14 residues in the CDR3. Trimming took 2 bases from V and 9 from J; bases not matched to a gene: 1. This chain's CDR3 is CASSQRTSGGEQFF. The CDR3 bases are TGTGCCAGCAGCCAACGGACTAGCGGGGGTGAGCAGTTCTTC.

This clone occurred a few times. This sample also contains other DNA sequences that code for the same CDR3. The chain is built from TRBV30 and TRBJ1-5; D is ambiguous. This CDR3 spans 14 amino acids. The V gene lost 0 bases and the J gene lost 2 bases, with 8 bases spanning the gap. CDR1 is GTSNPN, CDR2 SVGIG, per germline (reference sequence). CDR3 amino acids: CAWSVLQGNQPQHF. For the CDR3, the DNA is TGTGCCTGGAGTGTACTTCAGGGCAATCAGCCCCAGCATTTT.

This clone was observed once. The genes are TRBV12-3 or TRBV12-4 and TRBJ1-5; a possible D gene is TRBD1 (5 bases). The V gene lost 7 bases and the J gene lost 8 bases, with 15 bases spanning the gap. CDR3 length: 13 residues. CDR3 sequence: CASTRQGGKPQHF. CDR3 bases: TGTGCCAGCACCCGGCAGGGAGGGAAGCCCCAGCATTTT.

V and J are TRBV28 and TRBJ2-7; the D is unclear. The germline V gene has CDR1 MDHEN and CDR2 SYDVKM. V was trimmed by 5 bases and J by 3 bases, leaving 5 bases between them. The CDR3 is 11 residues long. The CDR3 spells CASSRRYEQYF. Written as DNA, the CDR3 is TGTGCCAGCAGTCGTCGCTACGAGCAGTACTTC.

The chain carries TRBV9 and TRBJ2-3; TRBD1 matches 7 bases. In germline, CDR1 is SGDLS, CDR2 YYNGEE. This CDR3 spans 14 amino acids. With 0 bases clipped from V and 5 bases from J, the junction kept 3 bases outside the gene matches. The CDR3 reads CASSVGQGLDTQYF. The CDR3 bases are TGTGCCAGCAGCGTAGGACAGGGATTAGATACGCAGTATTTT.

The rearrangement joins TRBV7-9 to TRBJ2-7, with D perhaps matching TRBD1 (6 bases). The CDR3 has 14 amino acids. The germline V gene has CDR1 SEHNR and CDR2 FQNEAQ (reference sequence). V lost 1 base and J 2 bases, leaving 9 bases between the germline ends. CDR3 region: CASSLGQDTYEQYF. Written as DNA, the CDR3 is TGTGCCAGCAGCTTAGGACAGGACACCTACGAGCAGTACTTC. Complete variable domain (other parts from reference TRBV7-9 and TRBJ2-7): DTGVSQNPRHKITKRGQNVTFRCDPISEHNRLYWYRQTLGQGPEFLTYFQNEAQLEKSRLLSDRFSAERPKGSFSTLEIQRTEQGDSAMYLCASSLGQDTYEQYFGPGTRLTVT.

The V call is TRBV5-4, the J call TRBJ1-2; maybe TRBD1 (6 bases). Trimming pared 0 bases from V and 2 bases from J, leaving 11 bases between. CDR3 length: 15 amino acids. Looked up from germline, CDR1 is SGHNT and CDR2 is YYREEE (reference sequence). The CDR3 loop is CASSLARGTNYGYTF. The CDR3 DNA sequence: TGTGCCAGCAGCTTGGCAAGGGGGACAAACTATGGCTACACCTTC.

V usage is TRBV7-3 and J usage is TRBJ2-1, with D tentatively TRBD1 (6 bases). This CDR3 spans 15 amino acids. Deletions cut 2 bases from V and 3 bases from J, with 11 bases between. Germline V lookup: CDR1 SGHTA, CDR2 FQGTGA. The chain's CDR3 is CASSLEGQNYNEQFF. The CDR3 DNA reads as TGTGCCAGCAGCTTAGAAGGACAGAACTACAATGAGCAGTTCTTC.

The chain joins TRBV11-2 to TRBJ2-7; D perhaps matches TRBD2 (5 bases). The CDR3 extends over 14 amino acids. Germline V gene lookup returns CDR1 SGHAT and CDR2 FQNNGV. Trimming took off 5 bases at V and 5 bases at J, with 16 bases between the two ends. CDR3 nucleotide sequence: TGTGCCAGCAGCCCAGACCGGACTCCTCACGAGCAGTACTTC. It yields the protein CASSPDRTPHEQYF.

The chain carries TRBV30 and TRBJ1-5; D uncertain. This CDR3 is 14 amino acids long. Germline values: CDR1 GTSNPN, CDR2 SVGIG (reference sequence). V was shortened by 1 base and J by 7 bases, with 14 bases between the two germline ends. Here the CDR3 reads CAWSAGNRGQPQHF. DNA of the CDR3: TGTGCCTGGAGTGCCGGGAACAGAGGCCAGCCCCAGCATTTT.

The J gene is TRBJ2-7, the V gene TRBV6-5; unclear D gene. V was clipped by 2 bases and J by 1 base, with 12 bases between them. In germline, CDR1 is MNHEY, CDR2 SVGAGI. This CDR3 contains 15 residues. Here the CDR3 DNA reads TGTGCCAGCAGTTACCGACTCCTGACTTCCTACGAGCAGTACTTC. Translation: CASSYRLLTSYEQYF.

The chain carries TRBV6-5 and TRBJ1-1; D gene ambiguous. V was trimmed by 9 bases and J by 0 bases, leaving 8 bases between them. Germline-derived CDR1 and CDR2 are MNHEY and SVGAGI. CDR3 length: 12 residues. CDR3 in DNA: TGTGCCAGTTTCACAGTGAACACTGAAGCTTTCTTT. Encoded protein: CASFTVNTEAFF.

The chain has TRBV6-2 or TRBV6-3 and TRBJ2-2; TRBD1 is a possible D gene (6 bases). The germline V gene has CDR1 MNHEY and CDR2 SVGEGT. V shed 2 bases and J shed 3 bases, with 19 bases lying between them. The CDR3 covers 18 residues. The CDR3: CASSYRVPGTPYTGELFF. As DNA, the CDR3 is TGTGCCAGCAGTTACCGAGTACCCGGGACACCCTACACCGGGGAGCTGTTTTTT.

The J gene is TRBJ2-7, the V gene TRBV28; the match to TRBD1 covers 7 bases. Germline V CDR1 and CDR2: MDHEN, SYDVKM. V dropped 6 bases and J dropped 5; count of bases not matched to a gene: 13. The CDR3 totals 15 residues. The CDR3 bases are TGTGCCAGCAGGGGTCAGGGACAGCCGCTCGACGAGCAGTACTTC. This translates into CASRGQGQPLDEQYF.

This clone was seen a single time. V gene TRBV6-4 combines with J gene TRBJ2-5, with D possibly TRBD2 on 6 matching bases. V was shortened by 3 bases and J by 5 bases, with 13 bases between the two germline ends. The CDR3 sequence is 14 residues long. The germline CDR1 and CDR2 sequences are MRHNA and SNTAGT. CDR3 nucleotide sequence: TGTGCCAGCAGTGAGGGATTTGGGGGGGAGACCCAGTACTTC. Its protein product is CASSEGFGGETQYF.

This clone was observed a single time. The chain joins TRBV21-1 to TRBJ2-7; the DNA was not used to check the table's D call, TRBD2. TRBV21-1 is flagged as a pseudogene. The CDR3 has 14 amino acids. As DNA, the CDR3 is TGTGCCAGCAGCACAGGACTAGAATCCTACGAGCAGTACTTC. This codes for CASSTGLESYEQYF.

The chain uses TRBV19 and TRBJ2-5; 7 nucleotides agree with TRBD1. Germline V gene data show CDR1 as LNHDA and CDR2 as SQIVND (reference sequence). V gave up 5 bases and J gave up 5 bases; unmatched junction bases: 8. This CDR3 region has 14 residues. CDR3 residues: CASSLQGVRETQYF. In nucleotides, the CDR3 is TGTGCCAGTAGTCTCCAGGGGGTCCGGGAGACCCAGTACTTC.